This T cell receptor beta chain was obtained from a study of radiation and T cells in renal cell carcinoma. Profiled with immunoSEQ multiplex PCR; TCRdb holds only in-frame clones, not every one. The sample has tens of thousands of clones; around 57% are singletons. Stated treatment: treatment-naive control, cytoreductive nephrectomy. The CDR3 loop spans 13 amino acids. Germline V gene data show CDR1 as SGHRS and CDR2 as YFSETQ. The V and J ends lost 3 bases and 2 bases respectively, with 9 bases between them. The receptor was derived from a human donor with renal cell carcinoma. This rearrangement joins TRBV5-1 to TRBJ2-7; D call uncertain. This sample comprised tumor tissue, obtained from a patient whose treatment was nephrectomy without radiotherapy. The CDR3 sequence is CASSSGPPYEQYF. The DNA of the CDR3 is TGCGCCAGCAGCTCCGGGCCGCCCTACGAGCAGTACTTC.